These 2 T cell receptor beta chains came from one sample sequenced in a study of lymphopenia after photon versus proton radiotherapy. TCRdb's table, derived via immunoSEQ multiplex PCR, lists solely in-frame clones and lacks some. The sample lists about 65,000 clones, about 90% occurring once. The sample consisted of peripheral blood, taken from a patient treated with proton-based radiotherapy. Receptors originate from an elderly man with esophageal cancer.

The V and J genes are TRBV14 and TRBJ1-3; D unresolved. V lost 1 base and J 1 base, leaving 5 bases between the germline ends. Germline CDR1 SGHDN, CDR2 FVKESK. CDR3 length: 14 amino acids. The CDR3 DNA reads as TGTGCCAGCAGCCAAGCGGGGTCTGGAAACACCATATATTTT. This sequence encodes CASSQAGSGNTIYF.

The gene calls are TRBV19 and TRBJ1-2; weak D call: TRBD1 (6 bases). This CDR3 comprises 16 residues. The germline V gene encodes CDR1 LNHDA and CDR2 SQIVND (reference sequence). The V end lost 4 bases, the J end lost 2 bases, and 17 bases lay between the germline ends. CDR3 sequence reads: CASSTRRDMKNYGYTF. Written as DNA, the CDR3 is TGTGCCAGTAGTACCCGCCGGGACATGAAAAACTATGGCTACACCTTC.